This T cell receptor beta chain was found in a study of blood T cell repertoires in COVID-19. Study context: PBMCs, B-cell-depleted T cells, or T cells were the source of the cDNA or gDNA that made up the material.

Original data processing: Amplified reference gene primers provided the basis for estimating nucleated cell counts. Profiled with immunoSEQ multiplex PCR; TCRdb holds only in-frame clones, not every one. Clonal size and the V and J genes are those of that table, whereas D and trimming came from the DNA. The repertoire consists of about 230,000 clones, with around four fifths occurring once and the leading ten covering 2.5% to 3%. Sequenced: peripheral blood. The TCR originated in a woman in her 70s with active or convalescent COVID-19.

The CDR3 nucleotides read TGTGCCAGCAGCCAGCCAGGGGGCCTGAACACCGGGGAGCTGTTTTTT. This codes for CASSQPGGLNTGELFF. The chain employs TRBV3-1 (or the pseudogene TRBV3-2) and TRBJ2-2, with 8 bases aligning to TRBD1. The CDR3 is made up of 16 amino acids. Germline CDR1 is LGHDT and CDR2 is YNNKEL (reference sequence). With 3 bases clipped from V and 1 base from J, the junction kept 4 bases outside the gene matches.